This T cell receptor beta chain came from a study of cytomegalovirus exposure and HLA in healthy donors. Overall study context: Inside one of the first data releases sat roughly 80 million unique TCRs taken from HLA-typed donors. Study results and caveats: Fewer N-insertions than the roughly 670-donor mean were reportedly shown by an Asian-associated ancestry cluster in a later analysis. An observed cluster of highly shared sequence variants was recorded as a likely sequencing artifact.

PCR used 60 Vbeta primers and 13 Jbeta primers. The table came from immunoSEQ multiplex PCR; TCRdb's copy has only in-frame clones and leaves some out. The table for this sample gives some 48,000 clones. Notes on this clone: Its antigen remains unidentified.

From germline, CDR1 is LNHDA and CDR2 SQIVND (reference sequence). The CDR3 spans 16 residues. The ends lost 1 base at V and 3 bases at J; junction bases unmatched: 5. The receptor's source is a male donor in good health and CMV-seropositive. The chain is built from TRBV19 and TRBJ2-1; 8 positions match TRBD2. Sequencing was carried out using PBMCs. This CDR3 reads CASSIVSGGNYNEQFF. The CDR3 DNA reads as TGTGCCAGTAGTATAGTCAGCGGGGGTAACTACAATGAGCAGTTCTTC.